The 9 T cell receptor beta chains below all came from one sample that was sequenced in a study of blood T cell repertoires in COVID-19. Some clones are missing from TCRdb's copy, which holds only in-frame ones; the method was immunoSEQ multiplex PCR. The sample holds under 95,000 clones, almost 85% seen once. The specimen was peripheral blood. Every receptor here comes from a woman over 75 with acute or convalescent COVID-19.

The chain has TRBV9 and TRBJ2-1, with D perhaps TRBD2 (6 bases). The germline CDR1 and CDR2 sequences are SGDLS and YYNGEE. The CDR3 is 16 amino acids. V lost 0 bases and J 0 bases, leaving 10 bases between the germline ends. The CDR3 reads CASSVAWDSSYNEQFF. In DNA form, the CDR3 reads TGTGCCAGCAGCGTAGCATGGGACTCCTCCTACAATGAGCAGTTCTTC.

The chain uses TRBV5-6 and TRBJ1-4; D uncertain. V dropped 4 bases and J dropped 0 bases, with 22 bases sitting between them. The CDR3 runs 19 residues. CDR1 and CDR2 (germline): SGHDT, YYEEEE. The CDR3, as DNA: TGTGCCAGCAGCCGACTAGTGGAGGGAACCGCTGCAACTAATGAAAAACTGTTTTTT. Translated: CASSRLVEGTAATNEKLFF.

The chain is built from TRBV11-2 and TRBJ2-5; D remains unclear. The CDR3 has 13 residues. With 3 bases removed from V and 7 bases from J, the gap between germline ends came to 12 bases. Germline CDR1 and CDR2: SGHAT and FQNNGV. CDR3 region: CASSFLEEGTQYF. The CDR3 DNA reads as TGTGCCAGCAGCTTTCTCGAGGAAGGGACCCAGTACTTC.

The table lists this clone with a count of one. The chain joins TRBV28 to TRBJ1-2; TRBD1 matches at 12 bases. The CDR3 is 15 amino acids. CDR1 and CDR2 (germline): MDHEN, SYDVKM. After removal of 4 bases from V and 7 bases from J, the junction contained 7 bases not matched to a gene. The CDR3 DNA reads TGTGCCAGCAGTTCGGGACAGGGGGCGCAAAGTGGCTACACCTTC. Translated: CASSSGQGAQSGYTF.

V and J are TRBV5-4 and TRBJ2-3; 15 bases fit TRBD2. Per the germline V gene, CDR1 is SGHNT and CDR2 is YYREEE (reference sequence). The CDR3 sequence is 20 residues long. V gave up 3 bases and J gave up 0 bases; unmatched junction bases: 11. The CDR3 loop is CASSSPGLAGGRVSTDTQYF. CDR3 nucleotides: TGTGCCAGCAGCTCCCCGGGACTAGCGGGGGGAAGGGTTAGCACAGATACGCAGTATTTT.

V usage is TRBV4-2 and J usage is TRBJ2-3; 7 bases line up with TRBD1. CDR3 length: 19 amino acids. Germline V CDR1 and CDR2: LGHNA, YNFKEQ. V gave up 2 bases and J gave up 3 bases; unmatched junction bases: 17. The DNA for the CDR3 is TGTGCCAGCAGCCAACGCCCATTGTATGACAGGGATGGGACAGATACGCAGTATTTT. This encodes CASSQRPLYDRDGTDTQYF.

The CDR3 bases are TGTGCCAGCAGCCAAGATTGGACAGGGGGCGGCTACGAGCAGTACTTC. Its translation: CASSQDWTGGGYEQYF. The chain combines TRBV3-1 (or the pseudogene TRBV3-2) with TRBJ2-7; 11 positions match TRBD1. Germline V gives CDR1 LGHDT, CDR2 YNNKEL (reference sequence). The V gene end was trimmed by 0 bases and the J gene end by 3 bases; junction bases not matched to a gene: 4. The CDR3 has 16 amino acids.

J is TRBJ2-3 and V is TRBV4-2, with D hard to call. This CDR3 is built from 13 residues. With 0 bases removed from V and 4 bases from J, the gap between germline ends came to 5 bases. In germline, CDR1 is LGHNA, CDR2 YNFKEQ. CDR3 protein: CASSQDLPDTQYF. As DNA, the CDR3 is TGTGCCAGCAGCCAAGATCTACCAGATACGCAGTATTTT.

This chain joins TRBV2 and TRBJ2-7; 8 bases fit TRBD1. CDR3 length equals 13 residues. The germline V gene encodes CDR1 SNHLY and CDR2 FYNNEI. J was trimmed by 5 bases and V by 8 bases; bases with no gene match: 8. The CDR3 DNA follows: TGTGCCAGCCTTCTCCCGGACAGGGACGAGCAGTACTTC. This sequence encodes CASLLPDRDEQYF.